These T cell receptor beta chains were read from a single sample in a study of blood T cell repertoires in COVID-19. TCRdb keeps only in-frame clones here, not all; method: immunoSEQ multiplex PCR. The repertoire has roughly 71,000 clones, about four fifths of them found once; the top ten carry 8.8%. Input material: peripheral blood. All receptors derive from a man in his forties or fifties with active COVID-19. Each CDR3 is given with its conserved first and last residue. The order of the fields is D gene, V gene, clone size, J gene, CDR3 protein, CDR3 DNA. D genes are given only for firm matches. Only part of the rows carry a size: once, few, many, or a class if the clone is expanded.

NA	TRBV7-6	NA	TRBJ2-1	CASSPQEGAYNEQFF	TGTGCCAGTTCCCCGCAGGAGGGAGCCTACAATGAGCAGTTCTTC
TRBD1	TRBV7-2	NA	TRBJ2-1	CASSLGTASYNEQFF	TGTGCCAGCAGCCTCGGGACAGCTTCATACAATGAGCAGTTCTTC
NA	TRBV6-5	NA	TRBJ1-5	CASTTAWTQHF	TGTGCCAGCACTACAGCATGGACCCAGCATTTT
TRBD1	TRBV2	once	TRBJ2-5	CASRSGGRTQETQYF	TGTGCCAGCAGGTCAGGGGGACGGACGCAAGAGACCCAGTACTTC
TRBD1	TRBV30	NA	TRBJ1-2	CAWRGRQGKLFGGYTF	TGTGCCTGGAGGGGCCGACAGGGGAAGTTGTTTGGGGGCTACACCTTC
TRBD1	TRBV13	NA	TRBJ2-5	CASSSSRGRRETQYF	TGTGCCAGCAGCTCCTCCAGGGGGCGCAGAGAGACCCAGTACTTC
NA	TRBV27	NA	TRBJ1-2	CASSFSRVKNGYTF	TGTGCCAGCAGTTTTTCGAGGGTAAAAAATGGCTACACCTTC
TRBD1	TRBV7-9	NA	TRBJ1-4	CASSLRQGRDEKLFF	TGTGCCAGCAGCCTGCGACAGGGGAGGGATGAAAAACTGTTTTTT
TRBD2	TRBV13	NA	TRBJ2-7	CASSLAGGYEQYF	TGTGCCAGCAGCCTAGCGGGGGGCTACGAGCAGTACTTC
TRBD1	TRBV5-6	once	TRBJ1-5	CASSSDRVGNQPQHF	TGTGCCAGCAGCTCCGACAGGGTCGGCAATCAGCCCCAGCATTTT
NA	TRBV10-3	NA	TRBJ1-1	CAISESGQGVGEAFF	TGTGCCATCAGTGAGTCGGGGCAGGGCGTGGGTGAAGCTTTCTTT
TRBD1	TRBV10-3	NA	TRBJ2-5	CAIRGTAQETQYF	TGTGCCATCAGAGGGACAGCCCAAGAGACCCAGTACTTC
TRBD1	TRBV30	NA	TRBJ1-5	CAWSTGVQPQHF	TGTGCCTGGAGCACAGGGGTTCAGCCCCAGCATTTT